This T cell receptor beta chain is from a study of blood T cell repertoires in COVID-19. Study as a whole: From T cells, B-cell-depleted T cells, or PBMCs came the material, which was cDNA or gDNA.

This clone was seen only a few times. V was pared by 3 bases and J by 5 bases, with 10 bases between. Germline assignment: CDR1 SQVTM and CDR2 ANQGSEA. This CDR3 is built from 12 residues. Using immunoSEQ multiplex PCR, the repertoire was profiled, and TCRdb retains in-frame clones only, with some absent. Of roughly 150,000 clones in the sample, around three quarters were seen once. Participants came from some 23 US areas, aged about 18 to 100 years. The clonotype comes from a woman aged 70-85 years in a cohort exposed to, infected with or recovered from COVID-19 (not recorded which). The sequencing input was PBMCs or T cells enriched from blood (not recorded which). V is TRBV29-1 and J is TRBJ2-5; possibly TRBD1 for D (5 bases). The CDR3 DNA reads as TGCAGCGTTGATCAGGGTGGGGAGACCCAGTACTTC. Translated, it gives CSVDQGGETQYF.